These 23 T cell receptor beta chains were all obtained from the same sample, sequenced in a study of blood T cell repertoires in COVID-19. This table comes from immunoSEQ multiplex PCR, and its TCRdb copy is limited to in-frame clones, with some not included. The repertoire holds some 270,000 clones, with roughly 84% as singletons. The sequencing input was peripheral blood. The receptors originated from a human donor with COVID-19, enrolled during active disease. The donor label of this sample is uncertain.

The J gene is TRBJ1-5, the V gene TRBV5-1, with a possible D match to TRBD1 (5 bases). CDR3 length: 15 amino acids. CDR1 SGHRS and CDR2 YFSETQ come from the germline V gene. V shed 7 bases and J shed 2 bases, with 16 bases lying between them. The CDR3 spells CASSSTGEGNQPQHF. CDR3 bases: TGCGCCAGCTCCTCAACGGGGGAAGGCAATCAGCCCCAGCATTTT. Using reference TRBV5-1 and TRBJ1-5 for the parts outside the CDR3, the full variable domain is KAGVTQTPRYLIKTRGQQVTLSCSPISGHRSVSWYQQTPGQGLQFLFEYFSETQRNKGNFPGRFSGRQFSNSRSEMNVSTLELGDSALYLCASSSTGEGNQPQHFGDGTRLSIL.

The V call is TRBV19, the J call TRBJ1-5; TRBD1 agrees at 7 bases. Germline assignment: CDR1 LNHDA and CDR2 SQIVND (reference sequence). V lost 5 bases, J lost 3 bases, and 7 bases stayed unmatched. The CDR3 contains 15 residues. The CDR3 sequence: CASSSDRDSNQPQHF. DNA of the CDR3: TGTGCCAGTAGTTCCGACAGGGATTCCAATCAGCCCCAGCATTTT.

The rearrangement joins TRBV6-6 to TRBJ1-4; no reliable D call. Germline CDR1 is MNHNY and CDR2 is SVGAGI (reference sequence). CDR3 length: 12 amino acids. The V and J ends lost 4 bases and 8 bases respectively, with 8 bases between them. CDR3 protein: CASSFSREKLFF. DNA of the CDR3: TGTGCCAGCAGTTTTTCTAGGGAAAAACTGTTTTTT.

The rearrangement joins TRBV5-4 to TRBJ1-1, with 7 bases that match TRBD1. V shed 5 bases, J shed 1 base, and the junction held 14 bases outside the gene matches. Germline V CDR1 and CDR2: SGHNT, YYREEE (reference sequence). This CDR3 has 17 amino acids. CDR3 in DNA: TGTGCCAGCAGGGCACAGGGGATGAGGTTGAGGAACACTGAAGCTTTCTTT. It encodes CASRAQGMRLRNTEAFF.

The chain uses TRBV11-3 and TRBJ2-1, with 7 bases lining up with TRBD2. The germline V gene has CDR1 SGHNT and CDR2 YENEEA. The CDR3 extends over 16 amino acids. Trimming at V came to 1 base and at J to 0 bases, leaving 3 bases not matched to a gene. As DNA, the CDR3 is TGTGCCAGCAGCTTAGGAAGCGGGATCTCCTACAATGAGCAGTTCTTC. Its protein is CASSLGSGISYNEQFF.

This sequence joins TRBV28 and TRBJ2-5; the match to TRBD2 covers 9 bases. The CDR3 is made up of 16 amino acids. V gave up 6 bases and J gave up 2 bases; unmatched junction bases: 10. CDR1 and CDR2 from the germline V gene are MDHEN and SYDVKM. DNA of the CDR3: TGTGCCAGCAGGCCCACTAGCGGGTTGTGGCAAGAGACCCAGTACTTC. This codes for CASRPTSGLWQETQYF.

This chain links TRBV21-1 with TRBJ1-6; whether TRBD1, the table's D call, matches the DNA was not checked. TRBV21-1 is described as a pseudogene. There are 17 residues in the CDR3. CDR3 region: CASSKIWDRVLGSPLHF. The CDR3 DNA reads TGTGCCAGCAGCAAAATTTGGGACAGGGTGCTTGGTTCACCCCTCCACTTT.

The genes are TRBV9 and TRBJ2-1; TRBD2 agrees at 11 bases. The CDR3 is made up of 23 amino acids. CDR1 is SGDLS, CDR2 YYNGEE, per germline. Unmatched junction bases numbered 33, after V lost 3 bases and J lost 10 bases. The CDR3: CASSGDRPWGLAGGPPDKGEQFF. The CDR3 coding sequence is TGTGCCAGCAGCGGCGACAGGCCGTGGGGGCTAGCGGGAGGCCCACCCGATAAAGGGGAGCAGTTCTTC. Complete variable domain (other parts from reference TRBV9 and TRBJ2-1): DSGVTQTPKHLITATGQRVTLRCSPRSGDLSVYWYQQSLDQGLQFLIQYYNGEERAKGNILERFSAQQFPDLHSELNLSSLELGDSALYFCASSGDRPWGLAGGPPDKGEQFFGPGTRLTVL.

The chain recombines TRBV28 with TRBJ1-4; 7 nucleotides agree with TRBD1. CDR3 length: 14 amino acids. Trimming removed 5 bases from V and 4 bases from J; junction bases left unmatched: 4. Germline-derived CDR1 and CDR2 are MDHEN and SYDVKM. CDR3 in amino acids: CASSVGQNNEKLFF. The CDR3 nucleotides are TGTGCCAGCAGTGTGGGACAGAATAATGAAAAACTGTTTTTT.

This clone showed up many times. This chain uses TRBV19 with TRBJ1-1; D possibly corresponds to TRBD1 (6 bases). This CDR3 contains 13 residues. Germline V gene lookup returns CDR1 LNHDA and CDR2 SQIVND (reference sequence). V was shortened by 5 bases and J by 3 bases, with 10 bases between the two germline ends. This chain's CDR3 is CASSFDRYTEAFF. In DNA, the CDR3 is TGTGCCAGTAGTTTCGACAGGTACACTGAAGCTTTCTTT.

The chain combines TRBV27 with TRBJ2-7; 8 bases are a match to TRBD1. Looked up from germline, CDR1 is MNHEY and CDR2 is SMNVEV (reference sequence). Losses at the gene ends were 6 bases for V and 3 bases for J; bases not matched to a gene: 7. This CDR3 is built from 14 residues. CDR3 nucleotides: TGTGCCAGCAGATCGAGACAGGGGAGCTACGAGCAGTACTTC. Protein: CASRSRQGSYEQYF.

This rearrangement joins TRBV29-1 to TRBJ2-1; a possible D gene is TRBD1 (6 bases). The CDR3 runs to 12 residues. The germline V gene encodes CDR1 SQVTM and CDR2 ANQGSEA. V was trimmed by 3 bases and J by 9 bases, leaving 12 bases between them. The CDR3 spells CSVEPQGAEQFF. The CDR3 DNA sequence: TGCAGCGTTGAGCCACAGGGTGCTGAGCAGTTCTTC.

Regarding this clone: Other DNA sequences from this sample encode an identical CDR3 as well. The rearrangement joins TRBV28 to TRBJ1-5, with a possible D match to TRBD1 (6 bases). The CDR3 runs 14 residues. The V and J ends lost 7 bases and 6 bases respectively, with 16 bases between them. Germline CDR1 and CDR2: MDHEN and SYDVKM. The CDR3 here is CASIMGGGGQPQHF. CDR3 DNA sequence: TGTGCCAGCATCATGGGAGGGGGGGGTCAGCCCCAGCATTTT. Supplemented by reference TRBV28 and TRBJ1-5, the full variable domain reads DVKVTQSSRYLVKRTGEKVFLECVQDMDHENMFWYRQDPGLGLRLIYFSYDVKMKEKGDIPEGYSVSREKKERFSLILESASTNQTSMYLCASIMGGGGQPQHFGDGTRLSIL.

The J gene is TRBJ1-6, the V gene TRBV7-3; perhaps TRBD1 as D (5 bases). CDR1 is SGHTA, CDR2 FQGTGA, per germline. This CDR3 spans 13 amino acids. Between the trimmed V and J ends, which lost 4 bases and 9 bases, there was a span of 10 bases. CDR3 sequence: CASSWGTSSPLHF. CDR3 bases: TGTGCCAGCAGCTGGGGGACTAGTTCACCCCTCCACTTT.

The V and J genes are TRBV19 and TRBJ2-1, with TRBD2 matching over 8 bases. V lost 7 bases to trimming and J lost 4 bases; unmatched junction nucleotides: 3. CDR1 and CDR2 from the germline V gene are LNHDA and SQIVND (reference sequence). The CDR3 totals 13 residues. The DNA of the CDR3 is TGTGCCAGTAAACCTAGCGGGTACAATGAGCAGTTCTTC. Its protein product is CASKPSGYNEQFF. Drawing the rest from reference TRBV19 and TRBJ2-1, the complete variable domain is DGGITQSPKYLFRKEGQNVTLSCEQNLNHDAMYWYRQDPGQGLRLIYYSQIVNDFQKGDIAEGYSVSREKKESFPLTVTSAQKNPTAFYLCASKPSGYNEQFFGPGTRLTVL.

V usage is TRBV27 and J usage is TRBJ2-7; the D gene is possibly TRBD1 (6 bases). Deletions cut 8 bases from V and 6 bases from J, with 14 bases between. The CDR3 is 12 residues long. Germline V CDR1 and CDR2: MNHEY, SMNVEV (reference sequence). The CDR3: CASWGQQSEQYF. CDR3 DNA sequence: TGTGCCAGCTGGGGACAACAATCCGAGCAGTACTTC.

The chain employs TRBV19 and TRBJ2-5; D remains unclear. The CDR3 totals 13 residues. V was trimmed by 3 bases and J by 2 bases, leaving 7 bases between them. Looked up from germline, CDR1 is LNHDA and CDR2 is SQIVND (reference sequence). CDR3 sequence reads: CASSIPGQETQYF. For the CDR3, the DNA is TGTGCCAGTAGTATTCCCGGGCAAGAGACCCAGTACTTC.

The chain carries TRBV6-1 and TRBJ1-1; the D is unclear. The V end lost 8 bases, the J end lost 6 bases, and 16 bases lay between the germline ends. The CDR3 is made up of 13 amino acids. The germline V gene has CDR1 MNHNS and CDR2 SASEGT. The CDR3 nucleotides are TGTGCCAGCCTGGGTGGGGAGGTAGCTGAAGCTTTCTTT. Protein: CASLGGEVAEAFF.

A few counts support this clone. The chain links TRBV18 to TRBJ1-4; TRBD1 aligns across 10 bases. The CDR3 spans 16 residues. Germline values: CDR1 KGHSH, CDR2 LQKENI. V shed 4 bases and J 1 base; nucleotides not matched to a gene: 3. CDR3: CASSQGQGGTNEKLFF. CDR3 DNA sequence: TGTGCCAGCTCACAAGGACAGGGGGGAACTAATGAAAAACTGTTTTTT.

CDR3: CASSLGGGGDYGYTF. The DNA for the CDR3 is TGTGCCAGCAGCTTAGGAGGAGGGGGCGACTATGGCTACACCTTC. V gene TRBV5-8 combines with J gene TRBJ1-2; 7 nucleotides line up with TRBD1. Trimming took 2 bases from V and 3 from J; bases not matched to a gene: 7. Germline V gene lookup returns CDR1 SGHTS and CDR2 YDEGEE. This CDR3 is built from 15 residues. Full variable domain (missing parts from reference TRBV5-8 and TRBJ1-2): EAGVTQSPTHLIKTRGQQATLRCSPISGHTSVYWYQQALGLGLQFLLWYDEGEERNRGNFPPRFSGRQFPNYSSELNVNALELEDSALYLCASSLGGGGDYGYTFGSGTRLTVV.

J is TRBJ1-5 and V is TRBV6-5; 8 positions match TRBD1. Germline V CDR1 and CDR2: MNHEY, SVGAGI. The length of the CDR3 is 15 residues. V shed 5 bases, J shed 1 base, and the junction held 4 bases outside the gene matches. CDR3 amino acids: CASSTRTGSNQPQHF. The CDR3 nucleotides are TGTGCCAGCAGTACGAGGACAGGGAGCAATCAGCCCCAGCATTTT.

Concerning this clone: Different DNA sequences within this sample yield the same CDR3. The chain combines TRBV18 with TRBJ2-2; tentatively, D is TRBD2 (5 bases). The CDR3 has 12 residues. Germline CDR1 is KGHSH and CDR2 is LQKENI. Trimming removed 6 bases at V and 4 bases at J, with 6 bases between. The CDR3 sequence is CASSAGTGELFF. The CDR3 nucleotides read TGTGCCAGCTCGGCGGGCACCGGGGAGCTGTTTTTT.

The chain uses TRBV7-3 and TRBJ1-2, with D tentatively TRBD1 (5 bases). The CDR3 spans 14 residues. Looked up from germline, CDR1 is SGHTA and CDR2 is FQGTGA. Trimming stripped 6 bases from V and 0 bases from J, with 11 bases between. The CDR3 nucleotides are TGTGCCAGCAGTAATACAGGAGCTAACTATGGCTACACCTTC. The encoded protein is CASSNTGANYGYTF.